This TCR beta chain stems from a study of OX40 agonist ivuxolimab in advanced cancers. Study information: Clinicians treated patients with ivuxolimab, an agonistic anti-OX40 (CD134) antibody. Three patients, one with hepatocellular carcinoma and two with cutaneous melanoma, responded partially. Study results and caveats: Researchers report that CD8+ T cells had, on average, more expanded clones than CD4+. At 0.1 to 3.0 mg/kg and by week 6, clonal expansion occurred in CD4+ and CD8+ blood T cells.

Measured with immunoSEQ multiplex PCR; TCRdb has only the in-frame clones, and not every one. The data hold about 25,000 clones, with around 85% observed a single time. Germline V gene lookup returns CDR1 SGHVS and CDR2 FNYEAQ. The length of the CDR3 is 16 residues. Losses at the gene ends were 5 bases for V and 0 bases for J; bases not matched to a gene: 5. As regards this clone: As yet, its antigen is unknown.

The chain carries TRBV7-6 and TRBJ1-4, with 8 positions matching TRBD1. The TCR originated in an adult with an advanced solid tumor such as melanoma, head and neck, liver or kidney cancer. The sample was CD4+ or CD8+ T cells sorted from blood, taken in a trial of the OX40 agonist ivuxolimab. As DNA, the CDR3 is TGTGCCAGCAGCACCGGGACAGGTGCAACTAATGAAAAACTGTTTTTT. It codes for CASSTGTGATNEKLFF.